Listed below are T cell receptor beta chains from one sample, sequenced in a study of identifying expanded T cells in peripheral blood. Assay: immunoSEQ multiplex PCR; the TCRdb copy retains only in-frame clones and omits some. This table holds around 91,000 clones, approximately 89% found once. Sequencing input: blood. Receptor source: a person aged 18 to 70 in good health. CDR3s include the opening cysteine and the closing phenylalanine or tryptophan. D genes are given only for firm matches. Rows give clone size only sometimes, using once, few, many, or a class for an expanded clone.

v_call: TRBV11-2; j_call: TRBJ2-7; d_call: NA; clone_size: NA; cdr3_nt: TGTGCCAGCAGCGAGTGGGCAGGGGACTCCTACGAGCAGTACTTC; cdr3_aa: CASSEWAGDSYEQYF
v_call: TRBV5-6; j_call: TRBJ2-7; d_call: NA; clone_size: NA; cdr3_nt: TGTGCCAGCAGCCCGGACGCGGGACTGGGGATGTACGAGCAGTACTTC; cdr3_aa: CASSPDAGLGMYEQYF
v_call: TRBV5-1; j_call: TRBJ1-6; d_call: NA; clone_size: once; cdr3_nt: TGCGCCAGCAGCTTGGATTTCCTTTTCAGGAATTCACCCCTCCACTTT; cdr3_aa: CASSLDFLFRNSPLHF
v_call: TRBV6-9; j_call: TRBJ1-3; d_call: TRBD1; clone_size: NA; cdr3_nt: TGTGCCAGCAGTTATCGGGACAGCCGCTCTGGAAACACCATATATTTT; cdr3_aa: CASSYRDSRSGNTIYF
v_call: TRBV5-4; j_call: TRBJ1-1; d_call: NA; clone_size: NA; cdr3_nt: TGTGCCAGCAGCTTTGGACAGCTATATGAAGCTTTCTTT; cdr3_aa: CASSFGQLYEAFF
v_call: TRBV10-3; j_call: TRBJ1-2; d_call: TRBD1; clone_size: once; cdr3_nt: TGTGCCATCAGATCGGACAGGCCCTATGGCTACACCTTC; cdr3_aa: CAIRSDRPYGYTF
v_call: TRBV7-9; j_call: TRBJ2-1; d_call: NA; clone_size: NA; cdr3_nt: TGTGCCAGCAGCTTAGGACAGTACAATGAGCAGTTCTTC; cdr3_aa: CASSLGQYNEQFF
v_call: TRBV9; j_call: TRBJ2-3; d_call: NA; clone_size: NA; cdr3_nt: TGTGCCAGCAGCGTAGGCCCCGAAGCTGATACGCAGTATTTT; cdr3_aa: CASSVGPEADTQYF
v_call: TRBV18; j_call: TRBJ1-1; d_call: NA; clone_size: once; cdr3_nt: TGTGCCAGCTCACCGATCCATCCCAGGACACCGAACACTGAAGCTTTCTTT; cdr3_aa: CASSPIHPRTPNTEAFF
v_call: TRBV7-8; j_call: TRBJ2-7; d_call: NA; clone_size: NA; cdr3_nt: TGTGCCAGCAGCTTAGCTCTCTACGAGCAGTACTTC; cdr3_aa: CASSLALYEQYF
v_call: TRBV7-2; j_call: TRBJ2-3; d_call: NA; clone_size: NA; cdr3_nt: TGTGCCAGCAGCTTAGAAAGCCGATCCACAGATACGCAGTATTTT; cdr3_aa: CASSLESRSTDTQYF
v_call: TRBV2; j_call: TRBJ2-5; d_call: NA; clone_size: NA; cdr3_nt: TGTGCCAGCAGTGAAGAAGAGACCCAGTACTTC; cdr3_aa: CASSEEETQYF
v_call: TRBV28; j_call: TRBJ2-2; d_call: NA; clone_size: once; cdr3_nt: TGTGCCAGCAGTTTAGGAGGGTGGAACACCGGGGAGCTGTTTTTT; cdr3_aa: CASSLGGWNTGELFF
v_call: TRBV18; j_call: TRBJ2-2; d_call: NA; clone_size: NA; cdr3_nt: TGTGCCAGCTCACCAGGAGGGTCCACCGGGGAGCTGTTTTTT; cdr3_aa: CASSPGGSTGELFF
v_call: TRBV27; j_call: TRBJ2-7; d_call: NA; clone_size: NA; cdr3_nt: TGTGCCAGCAGTACGGGGTCTTATTACGAGCAGTACTTC; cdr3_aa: CASSTGSYYEQYF
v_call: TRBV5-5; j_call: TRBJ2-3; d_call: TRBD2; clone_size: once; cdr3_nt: TGTGCCAGCAGCTTTCTAGCGGGAGGGGATACGCAGTATTTT; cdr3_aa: CASSFLAGGDTQYF
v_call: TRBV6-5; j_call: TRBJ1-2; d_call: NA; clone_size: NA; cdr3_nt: TGTGCCAGCAGTTACGCGGGGGGCATAGGTAATGGCTACACCTTC; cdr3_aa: CASSYAGGIGNGYTF
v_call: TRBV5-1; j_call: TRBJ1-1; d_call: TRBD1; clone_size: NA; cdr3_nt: TGCGCCAGCAGCTCTCAGGGGGCCACTGAAGCTTTCTTT; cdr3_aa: CASSSQGATEAFF
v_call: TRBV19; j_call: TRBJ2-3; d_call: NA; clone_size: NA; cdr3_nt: TGTGCCAGTAGTTTCCGGTTACAGGGAAGGGATACGCAGTATTTT; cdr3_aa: CASSFRLQGRDTQYF
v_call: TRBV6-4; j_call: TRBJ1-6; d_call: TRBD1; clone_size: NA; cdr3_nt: TGTGCCAGCAGTGACTCGACAGGGGGTTCACCCCTCCACTTT; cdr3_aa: CASSDSTGGSPLHF
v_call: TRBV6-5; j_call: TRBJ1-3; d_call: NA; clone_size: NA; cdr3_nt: TGTGCCAGCAGTTACTCGGGGAGGGCTGGAAACACCATATATTTT; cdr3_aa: CASSYSGRAGNTIYF
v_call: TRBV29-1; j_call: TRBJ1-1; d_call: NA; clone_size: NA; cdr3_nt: TGCAGCGTTGAAGACAGGTTCCTGAACACTGAAGCTTTCTTT; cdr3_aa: CSVEDRFLNTEAFF
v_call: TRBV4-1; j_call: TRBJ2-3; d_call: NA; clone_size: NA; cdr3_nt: TGCGCCAGCAGCCAAGATAGCCCAGGGACCCGCACAGATACGCAGTATTTT; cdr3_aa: CASSQDSPGTRTDTQYF
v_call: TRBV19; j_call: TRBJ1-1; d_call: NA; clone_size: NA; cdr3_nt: TGTGCCAGTAGTATGACTAACAGGCCTCATGAAGCTTTCTTT; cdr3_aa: CASSMTNRPHEAFF
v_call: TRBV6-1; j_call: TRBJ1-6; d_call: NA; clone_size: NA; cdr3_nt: TGTGCCAGCAGTGGGATGCAGGGATTAGGTTCTAATTCACCCCTCCACTTT; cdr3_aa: CASSGMQGLGSNSPLHF
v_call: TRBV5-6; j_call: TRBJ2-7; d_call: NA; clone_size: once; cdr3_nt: TGTGCCAGCAGCTTGGAGCTAGCCATCCTGACGCGCGAGCAGTACTTC; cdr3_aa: CASSLELAILTREQYF
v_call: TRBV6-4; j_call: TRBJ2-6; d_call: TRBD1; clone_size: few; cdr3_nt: TGTGCCAGCAGTGACTCCAGGACAGGGCCGTCTGGGGCCAACGTCCTGACTTTC; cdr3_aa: CASSDSRTGPSGANVLTF
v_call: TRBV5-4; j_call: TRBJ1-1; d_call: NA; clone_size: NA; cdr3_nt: TGTGCCAGCAGTCTGAACACTGAAGCTTTCTTT; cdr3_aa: CASSLNTEAFF
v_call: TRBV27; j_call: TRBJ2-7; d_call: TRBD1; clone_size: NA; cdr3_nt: TGTGCCAGCAGTTTCACGGGACAGGGTGCCTACGAGCAGTACTTC; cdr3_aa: CASSFTGQGAYEQYF
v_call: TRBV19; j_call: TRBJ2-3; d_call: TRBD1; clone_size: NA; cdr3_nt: TGTGCCACCTCAGGGGGCGCTACCGCAGATACGCAGTATTTT; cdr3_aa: CATSGGATADTQYF
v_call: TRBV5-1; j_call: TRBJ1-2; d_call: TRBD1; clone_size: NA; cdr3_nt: TGCGCCAGCAGCTTGGGACAGGGGACTGGCTACACCTTC; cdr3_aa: CASSLGQGTGYTF
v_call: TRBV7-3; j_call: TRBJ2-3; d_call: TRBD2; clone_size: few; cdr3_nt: TGTGCCAGCAGCCGCCAAGGACTAGCGGGAGATCCTACGCAGTATTTT; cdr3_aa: CASSRQGLAGDPTQYF
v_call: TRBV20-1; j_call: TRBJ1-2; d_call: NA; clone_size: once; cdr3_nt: TGCAGTGCTGACCTGGGGGGCTACACCTTC; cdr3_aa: CSADLGGYTF
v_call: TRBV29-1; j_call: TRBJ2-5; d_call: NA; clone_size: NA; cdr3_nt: TGCAGCGTTGGGGGAGAGACCCAGTACTTC; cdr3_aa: CSVGGETQYF
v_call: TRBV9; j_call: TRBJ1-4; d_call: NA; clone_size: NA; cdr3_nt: TGTGCCAGCAGCGTAGGACCAAGGGAAAAACTGTTTTTT; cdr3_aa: CASSVGPREKLFF
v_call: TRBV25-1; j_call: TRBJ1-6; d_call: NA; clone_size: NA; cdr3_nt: TGTGCCAGCCGGGGGGGATGGGGGGCCCTCCACTTT; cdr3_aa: CASRGGWGALHF
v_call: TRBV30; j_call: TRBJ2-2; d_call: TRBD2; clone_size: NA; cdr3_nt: TGTGCCTGGAGTGTACAACTAGCGAACGGGGAGCTGTTTTTT; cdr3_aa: CAWSVQLANGELFF
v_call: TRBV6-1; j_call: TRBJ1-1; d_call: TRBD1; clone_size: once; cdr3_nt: TGTGCCTCTCCGGGACAGATGAACACTGAAGCTTTCTTT; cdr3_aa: CASPGQMNTEAFF
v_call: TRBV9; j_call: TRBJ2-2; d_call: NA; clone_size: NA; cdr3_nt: TGTGCCAGCAGCGTAAGTTCAGGGTCGAGTACCGGGGAGCTGTTTTTT; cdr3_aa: CASSVSSGSSTGELFF
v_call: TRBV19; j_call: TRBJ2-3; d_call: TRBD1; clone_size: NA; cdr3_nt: TGTGCCAGTACCCTACAGGGGGCTAGCACAGATACGCAGTATTTT; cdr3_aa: CASTLQGASTDTQYF